This is a list of T cell receptor beta chains from one sample in a study of lymphopenia after photon versus proton radiotherapy. The method was immunoSEQ multiplex PCR; TCRdb's version includes in-frame clones alone and lacks a portion of them. The sample includes 15,000 to 20,000 clones, about nine tenths of them seen just once. Sample: peripheral blood, taken from a patient treated with proton-based radiotherapy. The receptors stem from a woman aged 60-75 years with cholangiocarcinoma. Some clones in this sample may be carry-over from other donors' samples. Each CDR3 is given with its conserved first and last residue. The order of the fields is clone size, J gene, V gene, D gene, CDR3 protein, CDR3 DNA. D genes are given only for firm matches. Clone size is given for some rows only: seen once, a few or many times, or a class if the clone is expanded.

-,TRBJ2-5,TRBV6-5,-,CASSYSWADQETQYF,TGTGCCAGCAGTTACTCTTGGGCGGACCAAGAGACCCAGTACTTC
-,TRBJ1-6,TRBV2,TRBD1,CASSSGDRLYRGSPLHF,TGTGCCAGCTCATCGGGGGACAGACTCTACCGGGGTTCACCCCTCCACTTT
-,TRBJ2-7,TRBV10-2,TRBD2,CASVGGRALYEQYF,TGCGCCAGCGTCGGTGGGAGGGCCCTCTACGAGCAGTACTTC
medium-sized,TRBJ2-7,TRBV19,-,CASSIVGTGNYEQYF,TGTGCCAGTAGTATAGTCGGGACGGGAAACTACGAGCAGTACTTC
-,TRBJ2-1,TRBV28,-,CASSGRERGYNEQFF,TGTGCCAGCAGTGGCCGGGAGAGGGGCTACAATGAGCAGTTCTTC
few,TRBJ1-2,TRBV2,-,CATEGDHYGYTF,TGTGCCACTGAAGGGGATCACTATGGCTACACCTTC
-,TRBJ1-6,TRBV6-6,-,CASSNDWGSPLHF,TGTGCCAGCAGCAACGATTGGGGATCACCCCTCCACTTT
few,TRBJ1-2,TRBV6-1,-,CASRATTSYGYTF,TGTGCCAGCAGAGCGACAACATCCTATGGCTACACCTTC
-,TRBJ1-1,TRBV11-2,-,CASSLAGLGTEAFF,TGTGCCAGCAGCTTAGCAGGGTTGGGCACTGAAGCTTTCTTT
once,TRBJ2-5,TRBV15,TRBD2,CATSRGTSGRSESQYF,TGTGCCACCAGCAGGGGGACTAGCGGGAGAAGTGAGTCCCAGTACTTC
-,TRBJ2-7,TRBV27,-,CASSLGPLGPYEQYF,TGTGCCAGCAGTTTAGGACCCTTAGGGCCCTACGAGCAGTACTTC
-,TRBJ2-1,TRBV29-1,TRBD2,CSVLTSGRRGNEQFF,TGCAGCGTTCTAACTAGCGGGAGAAGGGGCAATGAGCAGTTCTTC
-,TRBJ2-5,TRBV6-1,TRBD2,CAISERGSGTKLETQYF,TGTGCCATCAGTGAGCGCGGTAGCGGGACTAAGTTGGAGACCCAGTACTTC
-,TRBJ1-5,TRBV25-1,-,CASSGQGRDQPQHF,TGTGCCAGCAGTGGTCAGGGTAGGGATCAGCCCCAGCATTTT
-,TRBJ2-1,TRBV10-2,TRBD2,CASNLELATNYNEQFF,TGCGCCAGCAACCTCGAACTAGCGACCAACTACAATGAGCAGTTCTTC
-,TRBJ1-1,TRBV13,-,CASSWRQQKDTEAFF,TGTGCCAGCAGCTGGCGCCAGCAGAAAGACACTGAAGCTTTCTTT
once,TRBJ2-3,TRBV7-2,-,CASSPMGGVADTQYF,TGTGCCAGCAGCCCGATGGGGGGAGTGGCAGATACGCAGTATTTT
-,TRBJ1-1,TRBV27,-,CASSYSEWDTEAFF,TGTGCCAGCAGTTACTCCGAATGGGACACTGAAGCTTTCTTT
-,TRBJ2-7,TRBV15,-,CATSRGGDTYEQYF,TGTGCCACCAGCAGAGGGGGGGATACCTACGAGCAGTACTTC
-,TRBJ2-5,TRBV7-8,TRBD2,CASSLELAGALKTQYF,TGTGCCAGCAGCTTAGAACTAGCGGGGGCCCTAAAGACCCAGTACTTC
-,TRBJ1-2,TRBV5-6,-,CASSLRSAYGYTF,TGTGCCAGCAGCTTGAGGTCAGCCTATGGCTACACCTTC
-,TRBJ2-5,TRBV18,-,CASSPGRQETQYF,TGTGCCAGCTCACCCGGACGGCAAGAGACCCAGTACTTC
-,TRBJ2-1,TRBV19,TRBD1,CASSKIGTGGSNEQFF,TGTGCCAGTAGTAAAATCGGGACAGGGGGATCCAATGAGCAGTTCTTC
-,TRBJ2-3,TRBV6-1,-,CASSAVSGTDTQYF,TGTGCCAGCAGTGCGGTTTCGGGCACAGATACGCAGTATTTT
once,TRBJ2-5,TRBV6-5,-,CASSYSRKETQYF,TGTGCCAGCAGTTACTCGAGGAAAGAGACCCAGTACTTC
-,TRBJ1-3,TRBV5-1,TRBD1,CASSRTGAGNTIYF,TGCGCCAGCAGCCGTACAGGGGCTGGAAACACCATATATTTT
few,TRBJ2-1,TRBV5-4,TRBD2,CASSGSNEQFF,TGCGCCAGCAGCGGGAGCAATGAGCAGTTCTTC
-,TRBJ1-2,TRBV27,TRBD1,CASAKTGTVYGYTF,TGTGCCAGCGCTAAGACAGGGACTGTCTATGGCTACACCTTC
-,TRBJ2-2,TRBV7-7,-,CASSGRDLHRGELFF,TGTGCCAGCAGCGGCAGGGATCTGCATCGTGGGGAGCTGTTTTTT
-,TRBJ1-1,TRBV11-2,TRBD1,CASSFGQDLTEAFF,TGTGCCAGCAGCTTCGGACAGGACCTCACTGAAGCTTTCTTT
-,TRBJ2-7,TRBV5-5,-,CASSRGGGTPYEQYF,TGTGCCAGCAGCCGCGGGGGCGGAACCCCCTACGAGCAGTACTTC
-,TRBJ2-2,TRBV5-5,TRBD2,CASSTGLAGNTGELFF,TGTGCCAGCAGCACGGGACTAGCGGGGAACACCGGGGAGCTGTTTTTT
-,TRBJ2-7,TRBV7-9,TRBD2,CASSLGVSGSLPYEQYF,TGTGCCAGCAGCTTAGGCGTTAGCGGGAGTCTCCCCTACGAGCAGTACTTC
once,TRBJ2-3,TRBV2,TRBD1,CASTNQGALSTDTQYF,TGTGCCAGCACTAATCAGGGGGCCCTTAGCACAGATACGCAGTATTTT
few,TRBJ1-1,TRBV27,-,CASRGHLYTEAFF,TGTGCCAGCAGGGGACATTTATACACTGAAGCTTTCTTT
-,TRBJ2-7,TRBV29-1,TRBD1,CSVEIGTGDYEQYF,TGCAGCGTTGAGATCGGGACAGGGGATTACGAGCAGTACTTC
-,TRBJ1-4,TRBV7-9,TRBD1,CASSLADGQGGKLFF,TGTGCCAGCAGCTTAGCGGACGGACAGGGAGGAAAACTGTTTTTT
-,TRBJ2-3,TRBV9,-,CASSVVPNTDTQYF,TGTGCCAGCAGCGTAGTACCAAACACAGATACGCAGTATTTT
-,TRBJ2-1,TRBV27,TRBD2,CASSLKREYYNEQFF,TGTGCCAGCAGCCTTAAGCGGGAGTATTACAATGAGCAGTTCTTC
-,TRBJ2-7,TRBV7-4,TRBD2,CASSDSSGVQYF,TGTGCCAGCAGCGACTCTAGCGGCGTCCAGTACTTC
-,TRBJ2-5,TRBV29-1,-,CSVERTSRQETQYF,TGCAGCGTTGAGAGGACCTCTCGGCAAGAGACCCAGTACTTC
-,TRBJ1-4,TRBV14,-,CASSPFGLRRTNEKLFF,TGTGCCAGCAGCCCGTTCGGATTAAGGAGAACTAATGAAAAACTGTTTTTT
-,TRBJ2-7,TRBV11-2,-,CASSRREAGEQYF,TGTGCCAGCAGCCGTAGGGAGGCGGGCGAGCAGTACTTC
-,TRBJ1-1,TRBV6-6,-,CASSYPGSTEAFF,TGTGCCAGCAGTTACCCGGGTTCCACTGAAGCTTTCTTT
-,TRBJ1-3,TRBV19,TRBD1,CASNIGTGSDTIYF,TGTGCCAGTAACATCGGGACAGGGTCGGACACCATATATTTT
-,TRBJ2-7,TRBV20-1,-,CSARTVREQYF,TGCAGTGCGAGGACAGTCCGCGAGCAGTACTTC
-,TRBJ2-1,TRBV7-2,-,CASSLAGVIYNEQFF,TGTGCCAGCAGCTTAGCTGGGGTAATCTACAATGAGCAGTTCTTC
-,TRBJ2-1,TRBV18,TRBD1,CASSHSTGWLNEQFF,TGTGCCAGCTCACACTCGACAGGGTGGCTAAATGAGCAGTTCTTC
-,TRBJ2-1,TRBV9,-,CASSVNSPAEQFF,TGTGCCAGCAGCGTAAATTCCCCAGCTGAGCAGTTCTTC
-,TRBJ2-2,TRBV7-2,-,CASSPQRRATGELFF,TGTGCCAGCAGTCCCCAGCGGAGGGCCACCGGGGAGCTGTTTTTT
once,TRBJ2-2,TRBV7-8,TRBD1,CASSSFTGTGSPGELFF,TGTGCCAGCAGCTCATTCACCGGGACAGGGTCACCCGGGGAGCTGTTTTTT
once,TRBJ1-5,TRBV19,TRBD1,CASSVDRESNQPQHF,TGTGCCAGTAGTGTCGACAGGGAGAGCAATCAGCCCCAGCATTTT